This T cell receptor (beta chain) was identified in a study of technical replicates of blood from a handful of donors. This table comes from immunoSEQ multiplex PCR, and its TCRdb copy is limited to in-frame clones, with some not included. The profile shows tens of thousands of clones, about 88% of them singletons. The V gene's germline CDR1 is SQVTM and CDR2 ANQGSEA. Trimming pared 4 bases from V and 2 bases from J, leaving 16 bases between. The CDR3 runs 15 residues. The sequence was collected from a human donor in good health. Some clones in this sample may be carry-over from other donors' samples. Sequencing used PBMCs. The chain joins TRBV29-1 to TRBJ2-3, with TRBD2 as a possible D gene (7 bases). The CDR3 loop reads CSVGEGRDITDTQYF. Written as DNA, the CDR3 is TGCAGCGTTGGAGAGGGGAGGGACATCACAGATACGCAGTATTTT.